This T cell receptor (beta chain) was observed in a study of cytomegalovirus exposure and HLA in healthy donors. The CDR3 consists of 10 residues. Trimming took off 7 bases at V and 6 bases at J, with 9 bases between the two ends. Germline CDR1 reads SQVTM; CDR2 reads ANQGSEA. The data were produced by immunoSEQ multiplex PCR, yet TCRdb's version contains in-frame clones alone and is incomplete. Among approximately 90,000 clones listed, roughly 96% were seen once. This sequence joins TRBV29-1 and TRBJ1-1; D possibly corresponds to TRBD1 (5 bases). The TCR sequence derives from a man between 18 and 35 years old in good health and CMV-seronegative. Specimen: PBMCs. The CDR3 sequence is CSAEQAEAFF. Here the CDR3 DNA reads TGCAGCGCGGAACAGGCTGAAGCTTTCTTT.